One sample yielded the 8 T cell receptor beta chains listed below, sequenced in a study of cytomegalovirus exposure and HLA in healthy donors. The PCR had 60 Vbeta and 13 Jbeta primers. Produced via immunoSEQ multiplex PCR; TCRdb's table is partial and in-frame only. The sample comprises around 100,000 clones, about 78% of which are singletons, and about 5% rests with the top ten. The source material was PBMCs. Receptor source: a woman in her thirties in good health and CMV-seropositive.

V and J are TRBV12-5 and TRBJ2-7; 8 nucleotides align to TRBD2. The V gene's germline CDR1 is LGHNT and CDR2 FRNRAP. Losses at the gene ends were 7 bases for V and 2 bases for J; bases not matched to a gene: 10. The CDR3 runs 15 residues. Here the CDR3 DNA reads TGTGCTAGTGTCCAGATTAGCGGGACCGCCTACGAGCAGTACTTC. It encodes CASVQISGTAYEQYF.

The chain employs TRBV6-1 and TRBJ1-5, with TRBD1 as a possible D gene (6 bases). Germline CDR1 reads MNHNS; CDR2 reads SASEGT. The CDR3 is 16 amino acids. The V end was cut by 6 bases, the J end by 6 bases, with 21 bases between. The CDR3 protein is CASREPGGAGGQPQHF. CDR3 sequence (DNA): TGTGCCAGCAGAGAACCTGGGGGGGCGGGCGGTCAGCCCCAGCATTTT.

The sample holds a few counts of this clone. This chain uses TRBV6-5 with TRBJ1-1; TRBD1 aligns across 7 bases. Germline values: CDR1 MNHEY, CDR2 SVGAGI. V lost 5 bases and J lost 1; bases outside the gene matches: 4. The CDR3 runs 14 residues. The CDR3 here is CASSKGGANTEAFF. CDR3 nucleotide sequence: TGTGCCAGCAGTAAAGGGGGCGCGAACACTGAAGCTTTCTTT.

Here the CDR3 reads CASSLKVAGSTGELFF. The CDR3 coding sequence is TGTGCCAGCAGTTTAAAGGTTGCGGGAAGCACCGGGGAGCTGTTTTTT. The V and J genes are TRBV27 and TRBJ2-2; possible D gene TRBD2, 6 bases. Between the trimmed V and J ends, which lost 2 bases and 4 bases, there was a span of 14 bases. Germline assignment: CDR1 MNHEY and CDR2 SMNVEV (reference sequence). The CDR3 is 16 residues long.

The chain uses TRBV27 and TRBJ1-3; TRBD1 matches 9 bases. The junction had 7 bases not matched to a gene; V was cut back by 6 bases and J by 1 base. CDR1 and CDR2 from the germline V gene are MNHEY and SMNVEV (reference sequence). This CDR3 spans 16 amino acids. CDR3 sequence: CASSNLGQGSGNTIYF. The CDR3 DNA reads TGTGCCAGCAGCAACTTAGGACAGGGGTCTGGAAACACCATATATTTT.

In this sample, this clone turned up once. The chain is built from TRBV14 and TRBJ2-4; D is possibly TRBD2 (7 bases). V gave up 3 bases and J gave up 3 bases, with 15 bases separating them. The CDR3 loop spans 16 amino acids. Germline CDR1 is SGHDN and CDR2 is FVKESK. The CDR3: CASSQIAGAGKNIQYF. CDR3 bases: TGTGCCAGCAGCCAGATCGCGGGGGCCGGCAAAAACATTCAGTACTTC.

This clone showed up just a few times. The rearrangement uses TRBV5-1 and TRBJ2-5; D is unclear. V lost 4 bases, J lost 0 bases, and 4 bases lay in between. CDR1 is SGHRS and CDR2 is YFSETQ in the germline V gene. The CDR3 covers 12 residues. The CDR3 nucleotides read TGCGCCAGCAGCGAGGACCAAGAGACCCAGTACTTC. Encoded protein: CASSEDQETQYF.

The genes are TRBV2 and TRBJ2-7, with D perhaps matching TRBD2 (5 bases). V lost 3 bases to trimming and J lost 0 bases, with 12 bases between them. The CDR3 consists of 15 residues. Germline V gives CDR1 SNHLY, CDR2 FYNNEI. The CDR3 spells CASSEEVGSSYEQYF. CDR3 nucleotide sequence: TGTGCCAGCAGTGAGGAGGTGGGTAGCTCCTACGAGCAGTACTTC.